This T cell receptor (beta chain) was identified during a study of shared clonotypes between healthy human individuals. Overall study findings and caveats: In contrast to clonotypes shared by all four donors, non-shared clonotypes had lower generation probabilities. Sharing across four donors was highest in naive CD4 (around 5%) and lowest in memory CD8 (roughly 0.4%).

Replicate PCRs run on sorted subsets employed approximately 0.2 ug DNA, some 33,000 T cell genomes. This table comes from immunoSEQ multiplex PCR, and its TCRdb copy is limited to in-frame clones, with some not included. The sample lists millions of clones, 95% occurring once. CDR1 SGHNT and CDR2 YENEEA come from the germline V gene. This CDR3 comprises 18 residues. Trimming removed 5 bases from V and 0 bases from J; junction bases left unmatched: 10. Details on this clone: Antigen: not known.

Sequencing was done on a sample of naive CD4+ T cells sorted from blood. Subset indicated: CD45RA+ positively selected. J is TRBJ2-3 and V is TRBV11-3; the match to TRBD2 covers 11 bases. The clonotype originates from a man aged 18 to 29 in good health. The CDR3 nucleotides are TGTGCCAGCAGCCCCGGACTAGCGGGTCCTTCTAGCACAGATACGCAGTATTTT. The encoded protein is CASSPGLAGPSSTDTQYF.